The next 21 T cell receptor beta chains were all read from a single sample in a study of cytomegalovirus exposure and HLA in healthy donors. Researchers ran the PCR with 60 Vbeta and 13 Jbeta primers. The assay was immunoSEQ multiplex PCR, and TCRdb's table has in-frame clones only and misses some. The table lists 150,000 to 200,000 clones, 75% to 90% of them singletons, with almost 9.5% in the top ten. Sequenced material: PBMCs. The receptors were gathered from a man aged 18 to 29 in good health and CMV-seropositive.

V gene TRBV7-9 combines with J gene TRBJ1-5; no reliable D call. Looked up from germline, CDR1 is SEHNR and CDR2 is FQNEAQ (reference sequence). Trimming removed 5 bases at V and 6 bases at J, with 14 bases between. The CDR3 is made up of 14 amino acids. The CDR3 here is CASSLDGVGQPQHF. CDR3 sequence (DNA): TGTGCCAGCAGCCTGGACGGGGTGGGTCAGCCCCAGCATTTT.

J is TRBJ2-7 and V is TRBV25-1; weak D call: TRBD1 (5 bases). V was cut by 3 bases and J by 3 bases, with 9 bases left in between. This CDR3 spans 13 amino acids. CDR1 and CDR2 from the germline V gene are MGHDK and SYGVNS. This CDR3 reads CASSDSGRYEQYF. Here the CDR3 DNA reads TGTGCCAGCAGTGATTCAGGGCGCTACGAGCAGTACTTC.

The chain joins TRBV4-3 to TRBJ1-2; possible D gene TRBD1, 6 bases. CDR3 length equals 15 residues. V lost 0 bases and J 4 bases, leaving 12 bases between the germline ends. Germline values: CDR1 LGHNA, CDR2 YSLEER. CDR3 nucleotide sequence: TGCGCCAGCAGCCAAGACCCAGGGGATTCCTATGGCTACACCTTC. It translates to CASSQDPGDSYGYTF.

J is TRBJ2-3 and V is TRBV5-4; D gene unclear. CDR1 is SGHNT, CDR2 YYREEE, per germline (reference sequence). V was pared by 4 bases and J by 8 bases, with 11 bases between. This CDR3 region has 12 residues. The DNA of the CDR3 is TGTGCCAGCAGCCCCATCGGTGGTACGCAGTATTTT. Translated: CASSPIGGTQYF.

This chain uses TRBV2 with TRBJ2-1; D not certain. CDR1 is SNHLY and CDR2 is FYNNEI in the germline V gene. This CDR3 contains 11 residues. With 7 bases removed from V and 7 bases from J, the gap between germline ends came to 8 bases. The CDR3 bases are TGTGCCAGCACCATGTTGAATGAGCAGTTCTTC. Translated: CASTMLNEQFF.

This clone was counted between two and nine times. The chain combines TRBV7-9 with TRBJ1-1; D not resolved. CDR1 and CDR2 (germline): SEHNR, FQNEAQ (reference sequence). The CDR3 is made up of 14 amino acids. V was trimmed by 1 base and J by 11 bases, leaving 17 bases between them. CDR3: CASSLGGSTLGAFF. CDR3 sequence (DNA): TGTGCCAGCAGCTTAGGCGGGAGTACCTTGGGGGCTTTCTTT.

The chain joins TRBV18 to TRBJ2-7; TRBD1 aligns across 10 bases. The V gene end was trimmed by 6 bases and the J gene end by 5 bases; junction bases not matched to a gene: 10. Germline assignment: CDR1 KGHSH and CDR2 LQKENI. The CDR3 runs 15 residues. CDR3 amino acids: CASSPIGTGAHEQYF. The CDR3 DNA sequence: TGTGCCAGCTCCCCAATCGGGACAGGGGCCCACGAGCAGTACTTC.

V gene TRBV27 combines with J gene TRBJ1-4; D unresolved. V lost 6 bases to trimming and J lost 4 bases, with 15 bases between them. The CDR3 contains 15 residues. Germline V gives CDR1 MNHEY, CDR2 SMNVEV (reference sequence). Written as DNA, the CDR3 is TGTGCCAGCAGAGAGAGGCCAGCCCTTAATGAAAAACTGTTTTTT. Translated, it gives CASRERPALNEKLFF.

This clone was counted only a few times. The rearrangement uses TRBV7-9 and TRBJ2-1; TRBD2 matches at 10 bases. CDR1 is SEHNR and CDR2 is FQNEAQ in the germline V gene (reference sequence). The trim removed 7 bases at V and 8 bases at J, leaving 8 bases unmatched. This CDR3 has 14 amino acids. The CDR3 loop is CASTERGGRYEQFF. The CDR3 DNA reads TGTGCCAGCACGGAGCGGGGGGGCCGATATGAGCAGTTCTTC.

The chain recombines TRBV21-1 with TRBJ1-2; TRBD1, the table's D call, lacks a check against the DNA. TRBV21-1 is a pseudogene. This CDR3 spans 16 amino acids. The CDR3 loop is CAPRFRQGLNNYGYTF. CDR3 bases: TGTGCCCCCCGATTCCGACAGGGGTTAAATAACTATGGCTACACCTTC.

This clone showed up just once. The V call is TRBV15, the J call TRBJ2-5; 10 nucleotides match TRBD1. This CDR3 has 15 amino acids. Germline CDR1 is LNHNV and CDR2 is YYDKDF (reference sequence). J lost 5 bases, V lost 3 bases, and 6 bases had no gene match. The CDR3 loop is CATSSGDRGRETQYF. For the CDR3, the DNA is TGTGCCACCAGCAGTGGGGACAGGGGCCGGGAGACCCAGTACTTC.

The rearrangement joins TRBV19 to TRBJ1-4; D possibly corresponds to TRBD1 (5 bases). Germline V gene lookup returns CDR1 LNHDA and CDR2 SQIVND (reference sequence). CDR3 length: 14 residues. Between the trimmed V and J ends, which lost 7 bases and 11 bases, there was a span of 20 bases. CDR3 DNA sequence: TGTGCCAGTATGGCCCCTCTGGCAGGGAGGAAACTGTTTTTT. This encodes CASMAPLAGRKLFF. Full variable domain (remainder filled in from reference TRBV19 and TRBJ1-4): DGGITQSPKYLFRKEGQNVTLSCEQNLNHDAMYWYRQDPGQGLRLIYYSQIVNDFQKGDIAEGYSVSREKKESFPLTVTSAQKNPTAFYLCASMAPLAGRKLFFGSGTQLSVL.

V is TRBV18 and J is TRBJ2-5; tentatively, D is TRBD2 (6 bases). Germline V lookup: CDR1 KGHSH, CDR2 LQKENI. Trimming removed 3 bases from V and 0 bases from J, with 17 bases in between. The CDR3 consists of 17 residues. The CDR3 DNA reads TGTGCCAGCTCACCGGGACTGGATTCGGTGTACCAAGAGACCCAGTACTTC. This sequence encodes CASSPGLDSVYQETQYF.

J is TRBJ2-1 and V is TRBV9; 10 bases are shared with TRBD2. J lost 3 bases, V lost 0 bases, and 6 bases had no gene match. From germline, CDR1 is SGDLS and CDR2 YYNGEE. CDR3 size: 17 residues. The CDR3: CASSVDASGGLYNEQFF. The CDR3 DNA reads TGTGCCAGCAGCGTAGACGCTAGCGGGGGCCTCTACAATGAGCAGTTCTTC.

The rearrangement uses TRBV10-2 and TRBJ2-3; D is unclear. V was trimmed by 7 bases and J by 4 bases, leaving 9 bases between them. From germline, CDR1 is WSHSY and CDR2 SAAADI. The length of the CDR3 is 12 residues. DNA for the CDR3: TGCGCCAGCAATCGCGTACCAGATACGCAGTATTTT. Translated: CASNRVPDTQYF.

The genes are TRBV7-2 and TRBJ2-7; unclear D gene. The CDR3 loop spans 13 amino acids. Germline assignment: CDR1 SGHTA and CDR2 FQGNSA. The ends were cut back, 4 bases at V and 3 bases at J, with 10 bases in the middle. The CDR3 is CASSYDPNYEQYF. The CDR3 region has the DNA TGTGCCAGCAGCTATGATCCTAACTACGAGCAGTACTTC.

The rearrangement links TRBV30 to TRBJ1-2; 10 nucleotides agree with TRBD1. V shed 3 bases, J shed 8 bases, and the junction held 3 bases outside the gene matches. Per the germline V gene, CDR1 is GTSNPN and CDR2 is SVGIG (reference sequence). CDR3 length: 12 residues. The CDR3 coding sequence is TGTGCCTGGAGGACAGGGGGCGGAGGCTACACCTTC. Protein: CAWRTGGGGYTF.

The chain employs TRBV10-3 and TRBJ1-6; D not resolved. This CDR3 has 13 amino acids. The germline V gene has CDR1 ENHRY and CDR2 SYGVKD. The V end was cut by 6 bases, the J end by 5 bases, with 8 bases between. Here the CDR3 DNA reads TGTGCCATCAGCCAAGGAGATAATTCACCCCTCCACTTT. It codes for CAISQGDNSPLHF.

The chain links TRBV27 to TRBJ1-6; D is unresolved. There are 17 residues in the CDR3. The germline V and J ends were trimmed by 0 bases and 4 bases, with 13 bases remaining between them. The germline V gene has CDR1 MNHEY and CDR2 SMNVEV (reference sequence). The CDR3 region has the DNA TGTGCCAGCAGTTTATCCGGGTCCCTAATGTATAATTCACCCCTCCACTTT. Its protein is CASSLSGSLMYNSPLHF.

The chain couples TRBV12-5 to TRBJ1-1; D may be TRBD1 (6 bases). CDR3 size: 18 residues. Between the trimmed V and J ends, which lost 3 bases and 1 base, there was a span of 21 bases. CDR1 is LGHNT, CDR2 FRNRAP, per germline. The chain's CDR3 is CASGFLGPTGTPNTEAFF. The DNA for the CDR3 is TGTGCTAGTGGTTTTTTAGGGCCGACCGGGACACCGAACACTGAAGCTTTCTTT.

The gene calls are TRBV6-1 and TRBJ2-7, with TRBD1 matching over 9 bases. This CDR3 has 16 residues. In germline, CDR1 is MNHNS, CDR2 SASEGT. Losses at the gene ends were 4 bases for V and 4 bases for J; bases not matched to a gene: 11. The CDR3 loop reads CASSAGTGRVIYEQYF. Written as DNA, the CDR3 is TGTGCCAGCAGTGCCGGGACAGGGAGGGTCATTTACGAGCAGTACTTC.